Below, one TCR beta chain is given with its context. Its specificity is not known. V was clipped by 1 base and J by 5 bases; unmatched bases: 8. Germline V gives CDR1 SGHTA, CDR2 FQGTGA. This CDR3 is 16 amino acids long. This entry belongs to a study of shared clonotypes between healthy human individuals. For the study at large: The study enrolled two women and a few men aged 18 to 49.

Per the authors' pipeline: Quality scores were absent from the junction-only immunoSEQ sequences, so filtering differed. Here immunoSEQ multiplex PCR was the method, and the copy in TCRdb shows in-frame clones only, minus some. V, J and clone size reflect that table, while D and trimming were determined from the DNA. The data hold about 1.1 million clones, with 75% to 80% observed a single time. Findings of the study overall: Estimated richness was generally greater in naive than memory subsets. Generation probability values for non-shared clonotypes were lower than those for clonotypes shared by all four donors.

This TCR was recovered from a young man in good health. Some clones in this sample may be carry-over from other donors' samples. The chain links TRBV7-3 to TRBJ1-1; 9 bases agree with TRBD1. Sequencing was performed on memory CD4+ T cells from PBMCs. The subset was: CD45RA-negative fraction. CDR3: CASSLIGTGLGTEAFF. CDR3 in DNA: TGTGCCAGCAGCTTAATCGGGACAGGGCTCGGGACTGAAGCTTTCTTT.